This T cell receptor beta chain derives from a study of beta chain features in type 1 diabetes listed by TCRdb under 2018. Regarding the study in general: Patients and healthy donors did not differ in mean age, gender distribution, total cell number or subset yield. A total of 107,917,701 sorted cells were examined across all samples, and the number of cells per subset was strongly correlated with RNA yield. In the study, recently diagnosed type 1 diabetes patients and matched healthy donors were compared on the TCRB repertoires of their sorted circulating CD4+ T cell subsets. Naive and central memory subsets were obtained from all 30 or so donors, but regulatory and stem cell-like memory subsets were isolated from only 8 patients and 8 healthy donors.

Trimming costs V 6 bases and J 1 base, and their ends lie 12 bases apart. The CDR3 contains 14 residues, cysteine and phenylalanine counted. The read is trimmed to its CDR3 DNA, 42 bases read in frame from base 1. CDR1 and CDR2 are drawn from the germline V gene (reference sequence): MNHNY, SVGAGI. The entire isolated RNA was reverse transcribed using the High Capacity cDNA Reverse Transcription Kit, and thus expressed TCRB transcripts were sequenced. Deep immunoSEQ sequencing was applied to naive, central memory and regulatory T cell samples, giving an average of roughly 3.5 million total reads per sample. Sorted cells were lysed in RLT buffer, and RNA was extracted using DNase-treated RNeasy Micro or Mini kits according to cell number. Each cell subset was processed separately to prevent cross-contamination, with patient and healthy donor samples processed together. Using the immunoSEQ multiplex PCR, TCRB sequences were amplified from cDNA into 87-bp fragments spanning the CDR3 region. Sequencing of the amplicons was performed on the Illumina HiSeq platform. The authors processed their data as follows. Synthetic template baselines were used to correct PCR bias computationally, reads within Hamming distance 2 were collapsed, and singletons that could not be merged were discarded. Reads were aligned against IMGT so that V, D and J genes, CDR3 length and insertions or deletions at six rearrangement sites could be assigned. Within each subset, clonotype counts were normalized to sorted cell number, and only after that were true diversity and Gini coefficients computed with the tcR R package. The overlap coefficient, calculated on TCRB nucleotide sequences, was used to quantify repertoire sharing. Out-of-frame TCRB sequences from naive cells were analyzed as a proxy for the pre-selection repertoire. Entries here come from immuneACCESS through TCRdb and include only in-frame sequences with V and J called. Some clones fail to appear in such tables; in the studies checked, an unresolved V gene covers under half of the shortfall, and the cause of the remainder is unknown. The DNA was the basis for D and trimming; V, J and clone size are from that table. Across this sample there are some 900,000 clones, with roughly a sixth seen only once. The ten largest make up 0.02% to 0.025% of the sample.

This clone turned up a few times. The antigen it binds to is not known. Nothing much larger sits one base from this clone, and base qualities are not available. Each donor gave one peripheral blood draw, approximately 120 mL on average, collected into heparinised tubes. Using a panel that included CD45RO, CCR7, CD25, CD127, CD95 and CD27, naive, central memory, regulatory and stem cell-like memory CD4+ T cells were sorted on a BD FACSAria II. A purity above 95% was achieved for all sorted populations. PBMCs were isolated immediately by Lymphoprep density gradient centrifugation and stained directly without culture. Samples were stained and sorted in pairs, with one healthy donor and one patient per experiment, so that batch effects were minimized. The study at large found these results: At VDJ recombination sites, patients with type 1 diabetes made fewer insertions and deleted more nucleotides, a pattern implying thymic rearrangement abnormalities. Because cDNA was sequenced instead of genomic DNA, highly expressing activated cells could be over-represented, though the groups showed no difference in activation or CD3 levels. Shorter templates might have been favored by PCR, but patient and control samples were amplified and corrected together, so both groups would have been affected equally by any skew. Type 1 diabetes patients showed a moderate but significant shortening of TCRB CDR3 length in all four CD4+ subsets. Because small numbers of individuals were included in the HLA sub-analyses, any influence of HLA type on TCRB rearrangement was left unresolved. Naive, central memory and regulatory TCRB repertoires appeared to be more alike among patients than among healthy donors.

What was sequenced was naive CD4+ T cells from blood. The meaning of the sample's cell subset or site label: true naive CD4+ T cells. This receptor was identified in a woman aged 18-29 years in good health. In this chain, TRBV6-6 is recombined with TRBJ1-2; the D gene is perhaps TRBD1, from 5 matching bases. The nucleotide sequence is TGTGCCAGCAGAAGCTTGACAGATAACTATGGCTACACCTTC. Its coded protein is CASRSLTDNYGYTF.